Reported below is one TCR beta chain. Its specificity is not known. The data were taken from a study of shared clonotypes between healthy human individuals. Study-wide background: A couple of women and a few men aged 18 to 49 served as donors.

Splitting of each subset's genomic DNA was done evenly across several immunoSEQ plates. Profiled with immunoSEQ multiplex PCR; TCRdb holds only in-frame clones, not every one. The sample consists of fewer than 700,000 clones, around 80% of them appearing once. The CDR3 length is 13 residues. The ends were cut back, 4 bases at V and 8 bases at J, with 15 bases in the middle. The germline CDR1 and CDR2 sequences are SGDLS and YYNGEE. Study-wide findings and caveats: A small donor pool kept down the genetic and exposure-history diversity that was represented.

The rearrangement uses TRBV9 and TRBJ1-2; the D gene is possibly TRBD1 (5 bases). Sequencing was performed on PBMCs. This TCR was recovered from a woman in her thirties or forties in good health. Some clones in this sample may be carry-over from other donors' samples. In DNA form, the CDR3 reads TGTGCCAGCAGCCCCCTGGGGGGGATCGGCTACACCTTC. Its protein is CASSPLGGIGYTF.